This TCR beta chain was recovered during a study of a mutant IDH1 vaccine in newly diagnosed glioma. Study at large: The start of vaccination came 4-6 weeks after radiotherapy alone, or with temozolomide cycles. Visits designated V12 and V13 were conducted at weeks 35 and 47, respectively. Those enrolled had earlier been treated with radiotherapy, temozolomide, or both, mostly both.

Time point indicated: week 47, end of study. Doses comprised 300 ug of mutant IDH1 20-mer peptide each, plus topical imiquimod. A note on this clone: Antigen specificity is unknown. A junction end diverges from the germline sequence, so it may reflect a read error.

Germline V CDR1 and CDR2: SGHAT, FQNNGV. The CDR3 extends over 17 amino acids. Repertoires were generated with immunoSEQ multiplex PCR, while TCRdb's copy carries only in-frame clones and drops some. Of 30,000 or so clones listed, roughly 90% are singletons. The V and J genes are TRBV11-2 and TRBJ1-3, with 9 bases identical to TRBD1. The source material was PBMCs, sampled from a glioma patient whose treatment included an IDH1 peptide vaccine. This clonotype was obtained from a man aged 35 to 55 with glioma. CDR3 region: CASGSLDRGLSGDTIYF. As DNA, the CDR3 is TGTGCCAGCGGGAGCCTGGACAGGGGTCTCTCTGGAGACACCATATATTTT.